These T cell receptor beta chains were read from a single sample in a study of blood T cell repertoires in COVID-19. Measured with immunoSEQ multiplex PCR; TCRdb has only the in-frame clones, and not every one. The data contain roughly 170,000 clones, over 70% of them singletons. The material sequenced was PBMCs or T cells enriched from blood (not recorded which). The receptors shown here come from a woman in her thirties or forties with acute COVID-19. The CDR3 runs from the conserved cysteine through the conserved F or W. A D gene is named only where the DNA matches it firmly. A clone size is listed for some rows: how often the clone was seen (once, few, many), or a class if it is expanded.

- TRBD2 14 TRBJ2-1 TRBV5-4 TGTGCCAGCACCGATGGACTAGCGGGAAATGAGCAGTTCTTC CASTDGLAGNEQFF
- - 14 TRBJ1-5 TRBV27 TGTGCCAGCAGTCTTGGACAGACAAATCAGCCCCAGCATTTT CASSLGQTNQPQHF
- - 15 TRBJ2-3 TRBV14 TGTGCCAGCAGCCAAGGCGTGGTAGCGGCAGATACGCAGTATTTT CASSQGVVAADTQYF
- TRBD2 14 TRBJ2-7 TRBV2 TGTGCCAGCAGAATAGCGGGAGATGTGGGCGAGCAGTACTTC CASRIAGDVGEQYF
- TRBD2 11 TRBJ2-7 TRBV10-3 TGTGCCACCCTAGCGGGAGGGGAGCAGTACTTC CATLAGGEQYF
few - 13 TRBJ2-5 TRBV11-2 TGTGCCAGCAGGGGGGGAAGTCAGGAGACCCAGTACTTC CASRGGSQETQYF
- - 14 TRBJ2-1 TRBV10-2 TGCGCCAGCAGTGTACGGCCTAGCTACAATGAGCAGTTCTTC CASSVRPSYNEQFF
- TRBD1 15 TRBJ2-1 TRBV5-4 TGTGCCAGCACCTGGGGGACAGGGGGCTCCTATGAGCAGTTCTTC CASTWGTGGSYEQFF
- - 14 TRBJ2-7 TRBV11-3 TGTGCCAGCAGCTTAGATCCTTATGCGGACGAGCAGTACTTC CASSLDPYADEQYF
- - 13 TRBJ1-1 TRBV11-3 TGTGCCAGCAGCCCCCGCGGGGGGTCTGAAGCTTTCTTT CASSPRGGSEAFF
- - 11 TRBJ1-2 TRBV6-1 TGTGCCAGCAGGAACAGGTTAGGCTACACCTTC CASRNRLGYTF
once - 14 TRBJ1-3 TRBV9 TGTGCCAGCAGCAGAGATAGCTCTGGAAACACCATATATTTT CASSRDSSGNTIYF
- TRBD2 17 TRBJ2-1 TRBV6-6 TGTGCCAGCAGTCCCCCCCATGGCGGGAGCGGAGGTGGTGAGCAGTTCTTC CASSPPHGGSGGGEQFF
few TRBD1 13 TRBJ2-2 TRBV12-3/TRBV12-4 TGTGCCAGTCGGGACAGTCCTACCGGGGAGCTGTTTTTT CASRDSPTGELFF
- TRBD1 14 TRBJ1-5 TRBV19 TGTGCCAGTAGGGGGGACAGGGGGCGCGGTCCCCAGCATTTT CASRGDRGRGPQHF
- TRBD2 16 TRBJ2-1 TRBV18 TGTGCCAGCTCACCGCCGGGACTACAAAAATCCCGTGAGCAGTTCTTC CASSPPGLQKSREQFF
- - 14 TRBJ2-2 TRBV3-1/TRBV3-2 TGTGCCAGCAGCCCGGGTGGGGAGGCCGGGGAGCTGTTTTTT CASSPGGEAGELFF
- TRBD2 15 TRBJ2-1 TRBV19 TGTGCCAGTAGTATTAGCGGGAGCTCCTACAATGAGCAGTTCTTC CASSISGSSYNEQFF
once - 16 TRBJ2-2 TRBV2 TGTGCCATCTTATTAAACGACTTTGACAACACCGGGGAGCTGTTTTTT CAILLNDFDNTGELFF
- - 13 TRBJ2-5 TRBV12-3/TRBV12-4 TGTGCCAGCAGGGCACTCTACGGGGAGACCCAGTACTTC CASRALYGETQYF
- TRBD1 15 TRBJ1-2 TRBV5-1 TGCGCCAGCAGCCGGGGGACAGGGCCCATGGATGGCTACACCTTC CASSRGTGPMDGYTF
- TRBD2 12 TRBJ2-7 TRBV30 TGTGCCGGGGCTAGCGGCTCTACGGTGCAGTACTTC CAGASGSTVQYF
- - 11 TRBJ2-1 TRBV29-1 TGCAGCGTCCGACTAGTATATGAGCAGTTCTTC CSVRLVYEQFF
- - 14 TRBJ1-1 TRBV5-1 TGCGCCAGCAGCCAAACGACAGGGAACACTGAAGCTTTCTTT CASSQTTGNTEAFF